Reported below is one T cell receptor (beta chain). Its antigen is unidentified. Unique-molecular-identifier-tagged TCR beta cDNA libraries were used. Out of 1 to 10 million T cells, roughly 0.5 million cDNA molecules were generated. TCRdb used MiXCR to reprocess the PCR reads, holding one entry per CDR3 protein. The repertoire holds hundreds of thousands of distinct CDR3 sequences, approximately 60% seen once, with around 11% in the top ten. The data were taken from a study of post-analysis software for immune sequencing data. The wider study: Patients with relapsing-remitting, secondary progressive and progressive-relapsing multiple sclerosis courses were all represented.

Findings and limits, study-wide: Samples prepared in the same batch strongly co-clustered by F measure. Those with multiple sclerosis, the patient group, showed significantly lower normalized Chao1 diversity than controls.

The material sequenced was blood. The sequence derives from a girl aged 2 to 9 with multiple sclerosis.

CDR3 nucleotide sequence: TGTGCCAGCAGTTTATTTAAGGGAACGAACATTCAGTACTTC. This codes for CASSLFKGTNIQYF. J is TRBJ2-4 and V is TRBV12-3 or TRBV12-4; no definite D call. With 2 bases removed from V and 7 bases from J, the gap between germline ends came to 12 bases. The CDR3 loop spans 14 amino acids.